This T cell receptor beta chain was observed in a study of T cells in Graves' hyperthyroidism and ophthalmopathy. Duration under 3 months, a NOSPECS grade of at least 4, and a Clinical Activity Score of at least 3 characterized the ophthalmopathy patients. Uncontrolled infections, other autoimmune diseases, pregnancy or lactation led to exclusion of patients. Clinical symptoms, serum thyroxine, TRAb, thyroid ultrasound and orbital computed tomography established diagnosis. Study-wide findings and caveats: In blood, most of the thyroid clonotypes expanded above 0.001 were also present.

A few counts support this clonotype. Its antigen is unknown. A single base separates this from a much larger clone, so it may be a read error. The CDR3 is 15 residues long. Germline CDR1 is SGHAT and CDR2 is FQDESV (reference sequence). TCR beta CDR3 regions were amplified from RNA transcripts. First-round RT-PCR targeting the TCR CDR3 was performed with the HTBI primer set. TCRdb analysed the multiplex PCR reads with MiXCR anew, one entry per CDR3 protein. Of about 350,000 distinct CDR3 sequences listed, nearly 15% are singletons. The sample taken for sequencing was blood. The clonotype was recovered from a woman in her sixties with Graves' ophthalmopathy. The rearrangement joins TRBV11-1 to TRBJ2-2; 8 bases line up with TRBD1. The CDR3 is CAGSPDRGISGELFF. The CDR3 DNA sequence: TGTGCCGGCAGCCCCGACAGGGGTATTAGCGGGGAGCTGTTTTTT.